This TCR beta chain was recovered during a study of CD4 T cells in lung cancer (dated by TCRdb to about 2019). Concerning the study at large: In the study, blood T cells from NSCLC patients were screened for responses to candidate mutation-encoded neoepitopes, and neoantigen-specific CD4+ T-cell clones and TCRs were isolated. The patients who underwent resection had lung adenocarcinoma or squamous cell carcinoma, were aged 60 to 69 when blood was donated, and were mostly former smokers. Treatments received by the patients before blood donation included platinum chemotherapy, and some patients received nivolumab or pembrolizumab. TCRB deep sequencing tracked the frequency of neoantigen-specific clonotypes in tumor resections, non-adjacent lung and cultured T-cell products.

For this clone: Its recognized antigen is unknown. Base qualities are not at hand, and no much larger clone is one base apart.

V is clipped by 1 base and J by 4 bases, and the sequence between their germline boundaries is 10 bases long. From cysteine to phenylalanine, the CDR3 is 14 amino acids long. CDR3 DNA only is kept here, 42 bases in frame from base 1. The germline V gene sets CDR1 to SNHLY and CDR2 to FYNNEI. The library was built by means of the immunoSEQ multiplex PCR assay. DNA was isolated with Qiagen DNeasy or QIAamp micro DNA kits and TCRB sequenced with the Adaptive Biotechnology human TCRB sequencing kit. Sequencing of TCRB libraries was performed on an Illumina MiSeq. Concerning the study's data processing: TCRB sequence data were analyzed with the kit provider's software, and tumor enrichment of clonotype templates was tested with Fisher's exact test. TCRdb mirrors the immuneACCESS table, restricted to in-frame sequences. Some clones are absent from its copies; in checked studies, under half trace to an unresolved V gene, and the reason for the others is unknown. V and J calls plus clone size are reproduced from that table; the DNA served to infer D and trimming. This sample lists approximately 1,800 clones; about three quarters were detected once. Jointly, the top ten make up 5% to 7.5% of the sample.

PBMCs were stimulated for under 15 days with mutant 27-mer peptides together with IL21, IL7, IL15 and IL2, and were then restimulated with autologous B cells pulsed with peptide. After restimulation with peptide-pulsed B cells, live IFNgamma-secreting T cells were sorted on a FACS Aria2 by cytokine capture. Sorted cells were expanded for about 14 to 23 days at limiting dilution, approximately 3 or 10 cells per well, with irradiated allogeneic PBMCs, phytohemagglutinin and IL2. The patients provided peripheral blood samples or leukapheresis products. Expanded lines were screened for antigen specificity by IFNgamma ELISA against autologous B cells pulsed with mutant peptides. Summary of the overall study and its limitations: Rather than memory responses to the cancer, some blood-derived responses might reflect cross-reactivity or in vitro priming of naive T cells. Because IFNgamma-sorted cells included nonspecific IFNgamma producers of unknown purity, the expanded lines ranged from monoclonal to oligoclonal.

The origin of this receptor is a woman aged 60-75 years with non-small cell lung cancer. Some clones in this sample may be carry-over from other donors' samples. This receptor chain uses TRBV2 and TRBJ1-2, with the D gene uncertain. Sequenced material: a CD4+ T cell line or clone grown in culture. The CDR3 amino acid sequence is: CASSEVQAVYGYTF. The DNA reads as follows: TGTGCCAGCAGTGAAGTACAAGCTGTCTATGGCTACACCTTC.